Reported below is one T cell receptor beta chain. The target antigen is unknown. With 60 Vbeta and 13 Jbeta primers, the PCR was carried out. Clones were read by immunoSEQ multiplex PCR, and TCRdb kept only the in-frame ones, dropping some. This table holds approximately 160,000 clones, around 75% found once. This CDR3 has 14 amino acids. V gave up 5 bases and J gave up 5 bases; unmatched junction bases: 4. Germline values: CDR1 LNHNV, CDR2 YYDKDF (reference sequence). The record originates from a study of cytomegalovirus exposure and HLA in healthy donors. Study-wide results and caveats: Earlier analysis yielded a pattern in which most TCR beta V segments were productive about 87% or about 30% of the time.

The V and J genes are TRBV15 and TRBJ1-4; 8 bases agree with TRBD1. The receptor was derived from a woman between 50 and 59 years old in good health and CMV-seropositive. What was sequenced was PBMCs. In nucleotides, the CDR3 is TGTGCCACCAGCCTAGGACAGGGAAATGAAAAACTGTTTTTT. As protein: CATSLGQGNEKLFF. Full variable domain (outside the CDR3, taken from reference TRBV15 and TRBJ1-4): DAMVIQNPRYQVTQFGKPVTLSCSQTLNHNVMYWYQQKSSQAPKLLFHYYDKDFNNEADTPDNFQSRRPNTSFCFLDIRSPGLGDTAMYLCATSLGQGNEKLFFGSGTQLSVL.